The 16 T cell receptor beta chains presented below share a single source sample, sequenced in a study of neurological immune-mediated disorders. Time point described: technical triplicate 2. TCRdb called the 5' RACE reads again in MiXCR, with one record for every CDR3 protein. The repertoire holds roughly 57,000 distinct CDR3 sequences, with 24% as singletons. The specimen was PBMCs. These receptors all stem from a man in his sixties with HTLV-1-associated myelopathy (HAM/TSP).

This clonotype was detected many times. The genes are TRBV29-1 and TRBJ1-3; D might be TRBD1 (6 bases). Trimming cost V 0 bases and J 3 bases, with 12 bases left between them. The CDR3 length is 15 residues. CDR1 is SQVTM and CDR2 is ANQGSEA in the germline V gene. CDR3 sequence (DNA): TGCAGCGTTGAAGATCCTACAGGGAGTGGAAACACCATATATTTT. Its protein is CSVEDPTGSGNTIYF.

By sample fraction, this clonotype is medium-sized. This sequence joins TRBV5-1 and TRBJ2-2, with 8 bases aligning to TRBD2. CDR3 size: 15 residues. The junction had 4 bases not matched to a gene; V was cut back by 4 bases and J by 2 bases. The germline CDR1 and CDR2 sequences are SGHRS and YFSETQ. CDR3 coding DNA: TGCGCCAGCAGCCCGGGGGGGCTAAACACCGGGGAGCTGTTTTTT. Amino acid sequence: CASSPGGLNTGELFF. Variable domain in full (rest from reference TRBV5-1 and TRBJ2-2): KAGVTQTPRYLIKTRGQQVTLSCSPISGHRSVSWYQQTPGQGLQFLFEYFSETQRNKGNFPGRFSGRQFSNSRSEMNVSTLELGDSALYLCASSPGGLNTGELFFGEGSRLTVL.

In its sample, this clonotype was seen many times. CDR3 sequence: CASSDGRDSYGYTF. For the CDR3, the DNA is TGTGCCAGCAGTGATGGCCGGGATTCTTATGGCTACACCTTC. The chain uses TRBV2 and TRBJ1-2; D is uncertain. V was pared by 3 bases and J by 5 bases, with 13 bases between. Per the germline V gene, CDR1 is SNHLY and CDR2 is FYNNEI. CDR3 length equals 14 residues. The full variable domain, completed using reference TRBV2 and TRBJ1-2, is EPEVTQTPSHQVTQMGQEVILRCVPISNHLYFYWYRQILGQKVEFLVSFYNNEISEKSEIFDDQFSVERPDGSNFTLKIRSTKLEDSAMYFCASSDGRDSYGYTFGSGTRLTVV.

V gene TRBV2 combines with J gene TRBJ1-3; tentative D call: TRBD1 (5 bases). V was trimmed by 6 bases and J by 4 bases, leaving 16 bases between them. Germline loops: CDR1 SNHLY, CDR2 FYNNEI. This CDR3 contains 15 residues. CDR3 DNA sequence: TGTGCCAGCAGGCAGGGTCGCGAGGGGGGAAACACCATATATTTT. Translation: CASRQGREGGNTIYF.

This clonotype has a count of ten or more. The chain's CDR3 is CASRKAGRNDEQYF. The CDR3, as DNA: TGTGCCAGCAGAAAAGCGGGGAGAAACGACGAGCAGTACTTC. The rearrangement uses TRBV12-3 or TRBV12-4 and TRBJ2-7, with 7 bases aligning to TRBD2. The ends lost 6 bases at V and 5 bases at J; junction bases unmatched: 10. This CDR3 region has 14 residues.

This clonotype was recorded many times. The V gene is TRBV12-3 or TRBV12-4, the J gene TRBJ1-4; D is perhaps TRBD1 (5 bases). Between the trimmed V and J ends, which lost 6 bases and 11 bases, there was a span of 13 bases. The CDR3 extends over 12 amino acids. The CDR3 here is CASSLGGEKLFF. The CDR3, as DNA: TGTGCCAGCAGCCTTGGGGGTGAGAAACTGTTTTTT.

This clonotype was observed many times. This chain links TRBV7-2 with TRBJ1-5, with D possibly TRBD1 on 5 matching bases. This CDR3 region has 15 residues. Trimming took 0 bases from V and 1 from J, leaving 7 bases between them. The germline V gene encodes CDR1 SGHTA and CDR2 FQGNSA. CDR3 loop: CASSLAGGSNQPQHF. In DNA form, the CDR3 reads TGTGCCAGCAGCTTAGCGGGGGGGAGCAATCAGCCCCAGCATTTT.

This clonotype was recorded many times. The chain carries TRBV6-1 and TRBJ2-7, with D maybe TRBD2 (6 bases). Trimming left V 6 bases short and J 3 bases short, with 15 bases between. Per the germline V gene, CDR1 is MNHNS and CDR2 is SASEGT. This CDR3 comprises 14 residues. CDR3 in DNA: TGTGCCAGCAGCACCGGGGGTAACTGCTACGAGCAGTACTTC. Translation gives CASSTGGNCYEQYF.

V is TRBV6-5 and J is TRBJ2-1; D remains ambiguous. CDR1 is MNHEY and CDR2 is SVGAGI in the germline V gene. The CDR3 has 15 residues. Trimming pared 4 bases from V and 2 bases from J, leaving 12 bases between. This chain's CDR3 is CASSFSGKTYNEQFF. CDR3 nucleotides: TGTGCCAGCAGTTTTAGTGGGAAAACCTACAATGAGCAGTTCTTC.

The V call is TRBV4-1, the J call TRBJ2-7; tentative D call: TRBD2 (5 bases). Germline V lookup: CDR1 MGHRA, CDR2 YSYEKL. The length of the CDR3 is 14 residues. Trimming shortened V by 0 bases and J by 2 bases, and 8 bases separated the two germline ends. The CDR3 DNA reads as TGCGCCAGCAGCCAAGAATTCGGGACCTACGAGCAGTACTTC. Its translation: CASSQEFGTYEQYF.

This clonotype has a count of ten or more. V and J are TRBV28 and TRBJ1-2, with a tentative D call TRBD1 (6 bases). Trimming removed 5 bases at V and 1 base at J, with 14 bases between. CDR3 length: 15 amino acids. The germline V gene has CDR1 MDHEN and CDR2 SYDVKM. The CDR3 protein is CASSTGGAINYGYTF. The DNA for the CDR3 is TGTGCCAGCAGTACGGGGGGCGCAATTAACTATGGCTACACCTTC.

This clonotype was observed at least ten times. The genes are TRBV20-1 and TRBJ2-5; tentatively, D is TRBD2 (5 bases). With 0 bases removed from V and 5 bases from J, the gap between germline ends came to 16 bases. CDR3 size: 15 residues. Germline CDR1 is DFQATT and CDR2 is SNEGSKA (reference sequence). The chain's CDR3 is CSARDPRTVWETQYF. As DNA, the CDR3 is TGCAGTGCTAGAGATCCGAGGACTGTCTGGGAGACCCAGTACTTC.

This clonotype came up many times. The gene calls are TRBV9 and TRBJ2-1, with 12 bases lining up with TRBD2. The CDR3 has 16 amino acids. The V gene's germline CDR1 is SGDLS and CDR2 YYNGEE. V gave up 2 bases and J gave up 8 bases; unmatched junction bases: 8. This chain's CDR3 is CASSVTPSGRVDEQFF. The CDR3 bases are TGTGCCAGCAGCGTTACCCCTAGCGGGAGGGTCGATGAGCAGTTCTTC. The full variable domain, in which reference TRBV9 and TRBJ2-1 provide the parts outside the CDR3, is DSGVTQTPKHLITATGQRVTLRCSPRSGDLSVYWYQQSLDQGLQFLIQYYNGEERAKGNILERFSAQQFPDLHSELNLSSLELGDSALYFCASSVTPSGRVDEQFFGPGTRLTVL.

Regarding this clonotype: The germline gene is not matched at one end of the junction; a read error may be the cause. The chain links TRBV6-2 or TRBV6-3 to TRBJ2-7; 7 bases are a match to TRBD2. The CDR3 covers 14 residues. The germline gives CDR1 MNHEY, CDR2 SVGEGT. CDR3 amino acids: CASSYGGGSYEQNF. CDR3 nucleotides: TGTGCCAGCAGTTACGGGGGGGGATCCTACGAGCAGAACTTC.

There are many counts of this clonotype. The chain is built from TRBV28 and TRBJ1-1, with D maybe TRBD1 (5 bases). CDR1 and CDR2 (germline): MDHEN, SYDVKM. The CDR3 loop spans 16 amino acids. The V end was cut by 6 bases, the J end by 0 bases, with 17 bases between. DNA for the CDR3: TGTGCCAGCAGCCAAAGGGACGGGATTATGAACACTGAAGCTTTCTTT. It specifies CASSQRDGIMNTEAFF.

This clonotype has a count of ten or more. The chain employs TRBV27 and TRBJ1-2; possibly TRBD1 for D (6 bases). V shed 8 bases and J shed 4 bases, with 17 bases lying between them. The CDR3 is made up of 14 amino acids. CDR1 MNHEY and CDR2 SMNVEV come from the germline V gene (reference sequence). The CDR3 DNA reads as TGTGCCAGCCGAGAGGGAAGGGGGGCCTATGGCTACACCTTC. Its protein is CASREGRGAYGYTF.